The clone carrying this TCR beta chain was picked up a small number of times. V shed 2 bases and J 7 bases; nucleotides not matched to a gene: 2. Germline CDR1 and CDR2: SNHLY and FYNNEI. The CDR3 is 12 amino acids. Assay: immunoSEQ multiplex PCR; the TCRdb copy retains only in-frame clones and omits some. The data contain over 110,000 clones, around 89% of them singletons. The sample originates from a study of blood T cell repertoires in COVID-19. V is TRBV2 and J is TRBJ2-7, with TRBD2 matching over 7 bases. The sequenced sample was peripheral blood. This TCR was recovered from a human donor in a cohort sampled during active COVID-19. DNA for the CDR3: TGTGCCAGCAGTGAAAGGCGGGGGGAGCAGTACTTC. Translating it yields CASSERRGEQYF. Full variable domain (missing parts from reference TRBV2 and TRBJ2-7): EPEVTQTPSHQVTQMGQEVILRCVPISNHLYFYWYRQILGQKVEFLVSFYNNEISEKSEIFDDQFSVERPDGSNFTLKIRSTKLEDSAMYFCASSERRGEQYFGPGTRLTVT.